This TCR beta chain was retrieved from a study of monozygotic twins with inflammatory bowel disease. The authors isolated total RNA from whole blood without sorting T cells. CDR3 size: 15 residues. Germline loops: CDR1 SGDLS, CDR2 YYNGEE. TCRdb reworked the 5' RACE reads into one entry per CDR3 protein, no DNA. This sample's clone table lists 350,000 to 400,000 distinct CDR3 sequences. The TCR comes from a human donor with ulcerative colitis or Crohn's disease, or a healthy co-twin of an affected twin (not recorded which). This rearrangement joins TRBV9 to TRBJ2-1; TCRdb's assignment of TRBD2 cannot be checked, as there is no DNA. The sequencing input was blood. This CDR3 reads CASSVLGLAGGEQFF.